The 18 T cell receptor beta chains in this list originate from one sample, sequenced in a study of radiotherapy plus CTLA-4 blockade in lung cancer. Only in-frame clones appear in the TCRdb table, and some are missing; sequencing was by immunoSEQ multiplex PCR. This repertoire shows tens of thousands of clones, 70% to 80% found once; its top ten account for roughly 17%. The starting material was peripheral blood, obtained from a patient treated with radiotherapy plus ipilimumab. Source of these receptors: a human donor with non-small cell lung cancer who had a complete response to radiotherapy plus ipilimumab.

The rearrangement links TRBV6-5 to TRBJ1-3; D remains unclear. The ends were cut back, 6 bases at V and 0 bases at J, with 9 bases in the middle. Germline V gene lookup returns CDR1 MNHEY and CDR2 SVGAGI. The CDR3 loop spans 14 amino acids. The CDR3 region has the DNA TGTGCCAGCAGACCTAGGTTCTCTGGAAACACCATATATTTT. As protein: CASRPRFSGNTIYF.

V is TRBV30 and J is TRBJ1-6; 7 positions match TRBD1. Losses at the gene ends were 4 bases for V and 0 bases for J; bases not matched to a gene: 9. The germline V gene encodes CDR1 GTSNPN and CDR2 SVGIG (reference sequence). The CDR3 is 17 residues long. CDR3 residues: CAWTNRGLSSYNSPLHF. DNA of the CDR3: TGTGCCTGGACGAACAGGGGACTGAGCTCCTATAATTCACCCCTCCACTTT.

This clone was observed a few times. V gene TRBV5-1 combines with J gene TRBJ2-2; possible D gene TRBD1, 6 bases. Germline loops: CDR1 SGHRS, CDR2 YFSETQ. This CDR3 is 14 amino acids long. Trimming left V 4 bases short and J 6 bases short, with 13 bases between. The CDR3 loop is CASSPGEVSGELFF. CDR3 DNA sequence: TGCGCCAGCAGCCCAGGGGAAGTATCCGGGGAGCTGTTTTTT.

The CDR3 spells CASSYDYSNQPQHF. CDR3 nucleotides: TGTGCCAGCAGTTACGACTATAGCAATCAGCCCCAGCATTTT. This rearrangement joins TRBV6-5 to TRBJ1-5; D unresolved. V lost 2 bases to trimming and J lost 0 bases, with 5 bases between them. The CDR3 runs to 14 residues. Per germline, CDR1 MNHEY and CDR2 SVGAGI.

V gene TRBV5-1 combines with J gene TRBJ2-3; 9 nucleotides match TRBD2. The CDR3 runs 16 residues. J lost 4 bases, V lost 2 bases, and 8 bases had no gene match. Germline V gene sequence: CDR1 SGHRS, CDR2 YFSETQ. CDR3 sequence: CASSFSGGFESDTQYF. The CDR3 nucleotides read TGCGCCAGCAGCTTTAGCGGGGGCTTTGAGTCAGATACGCAGTATTTT.

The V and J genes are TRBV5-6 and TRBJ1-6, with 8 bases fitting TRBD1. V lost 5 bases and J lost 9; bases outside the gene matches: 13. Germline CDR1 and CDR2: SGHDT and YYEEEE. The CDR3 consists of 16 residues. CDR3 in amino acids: CASRPGQGVRGSPLHF. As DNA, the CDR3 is TGTGCCAGCAGACCCGGACAGGGCGTTCGTGGTTCACCCCTCCACTTT.

In nucleotides, the CDR3 is TGTGCCAGCAGCCAAGGCGGGACAGGGGGAAGGTATGGCTACACCTTC. This translates into CASSQGGTGGRYGYTF. J is TRBJ1-2 and V is TRBV14, with 11 bases that match TRBD1. V lost 1 base and J lost 5; bases outside the gene matches: 6. Germline CDR1 reads SGHDN; CDR2 reads FVKESK. The CDR3 extends over 16 amino acids.

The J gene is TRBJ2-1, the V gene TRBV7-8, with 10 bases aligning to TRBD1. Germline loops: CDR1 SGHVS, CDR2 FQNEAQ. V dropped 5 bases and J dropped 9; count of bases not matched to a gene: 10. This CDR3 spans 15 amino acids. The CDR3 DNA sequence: TGTGCCAGCAGCCTAAGGGACAGGGGTACAGGTGAGCAGTTCTTC. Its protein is CASSLRDRGTGEQFF.

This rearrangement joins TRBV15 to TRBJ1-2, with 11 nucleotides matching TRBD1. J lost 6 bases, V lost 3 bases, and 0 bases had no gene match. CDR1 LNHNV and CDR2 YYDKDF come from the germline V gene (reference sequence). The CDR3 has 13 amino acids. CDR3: CATSRGQGDGYTF. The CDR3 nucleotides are TGTGCCACCAGCAGGGGACAGGGGGATGGCTACACCTTC.

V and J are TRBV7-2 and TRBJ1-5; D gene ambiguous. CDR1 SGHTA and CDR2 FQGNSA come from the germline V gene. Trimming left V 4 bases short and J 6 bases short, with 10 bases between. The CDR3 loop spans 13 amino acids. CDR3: CASSSWSGQPQHF. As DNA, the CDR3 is TGTGCCAGCAGCTCATGGTCCGGTCAGCCCCAGCATTTT.

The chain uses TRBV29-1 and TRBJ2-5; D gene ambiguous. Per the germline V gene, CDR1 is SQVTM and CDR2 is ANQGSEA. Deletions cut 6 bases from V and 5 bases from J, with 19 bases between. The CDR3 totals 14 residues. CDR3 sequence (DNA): TGCAGCGTCAAAAAAGTGGCCCTGTGGGAGACCCAGTACTTC. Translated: CSVKKVALWETQYF.

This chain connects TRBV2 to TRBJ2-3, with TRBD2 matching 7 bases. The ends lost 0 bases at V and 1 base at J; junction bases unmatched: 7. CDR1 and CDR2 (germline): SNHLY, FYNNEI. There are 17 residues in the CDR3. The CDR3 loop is CASSEALTSSGTDTQYF. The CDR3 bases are TGTGCCAGCAGTGAAGCCCTGACTAGCTCCGGCACAGATACGCAGTATTTT.

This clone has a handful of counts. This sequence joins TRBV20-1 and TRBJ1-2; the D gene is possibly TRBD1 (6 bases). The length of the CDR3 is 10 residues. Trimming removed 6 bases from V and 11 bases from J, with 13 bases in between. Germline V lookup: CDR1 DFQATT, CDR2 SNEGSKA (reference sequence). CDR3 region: CSAGTIGYTF. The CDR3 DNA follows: TGCAGTGCCGGGACAATCGGGTACACCTTC.

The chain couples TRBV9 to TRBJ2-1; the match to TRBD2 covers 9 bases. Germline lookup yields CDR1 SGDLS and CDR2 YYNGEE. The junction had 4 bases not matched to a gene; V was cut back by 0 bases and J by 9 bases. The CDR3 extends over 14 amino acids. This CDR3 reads CASSVELAGVEQFF. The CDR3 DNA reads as TGTGCCAGCAGCGTAGAACTAGCGGGTGTTGAGCAGTTCTTC.

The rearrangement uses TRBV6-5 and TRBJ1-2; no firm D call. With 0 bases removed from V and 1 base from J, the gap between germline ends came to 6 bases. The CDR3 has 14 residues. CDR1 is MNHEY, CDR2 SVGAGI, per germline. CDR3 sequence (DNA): TGTGCCAGCAGTTACTCGACTGGTAACTATGGCTACACCTTC. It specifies CASSYSTGNYGYTF.

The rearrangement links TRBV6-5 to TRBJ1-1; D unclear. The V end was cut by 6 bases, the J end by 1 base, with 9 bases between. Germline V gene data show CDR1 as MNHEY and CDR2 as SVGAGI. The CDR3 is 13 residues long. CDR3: CASRRTENTEAFF. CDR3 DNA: TGTGCCAGCAGGCGTACAGAGAACACTGAAGCTTTCTTT.

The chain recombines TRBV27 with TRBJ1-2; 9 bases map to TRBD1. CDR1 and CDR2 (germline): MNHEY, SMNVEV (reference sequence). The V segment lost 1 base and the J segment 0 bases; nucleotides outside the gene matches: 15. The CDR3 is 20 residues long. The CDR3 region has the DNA TGTGCCAGCAGTTTATACGGGACAGGGTCAGGGAGAAGGGCTAACTATGGCTACACCTTC. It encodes CASSLYGTGSGRRANYGYTF.

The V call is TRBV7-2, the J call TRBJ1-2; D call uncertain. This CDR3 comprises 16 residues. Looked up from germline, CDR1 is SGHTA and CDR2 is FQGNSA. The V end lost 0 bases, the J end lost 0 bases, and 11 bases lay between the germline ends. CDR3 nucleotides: TGTGCCAGCAGCTTAGCGTCCGGGAGTACTAACTATGGCTACACCTTC. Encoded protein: CASSLASGSTNYGYTF.